The 25 T cell receptor beta chains listed next were all sequenced from one sample in a study of cytomegalovirus exposure and HLA in healthy donors. In the PCR, 60 Vbeta and 13 Jbeta primers were used. TCRdb's table, derived via immunoSEQ multiplex PCR, lists solely in-frame clones and lacks some. The table has about 110,000 clones, approximately 70% seen once; the top ten hold around 7.7%. Source material: PBMCs. The origin of the receptors is a man between 35 and 55 years old in good health and CMV-seronegative.

V and J are TRBV5-1 and TRBJ2-7; D might be TRBD2 (5 bases). The CDR3 runs to 15 residues. Deletions cut 1 base from V and 4 bases from J, with 15 bases between. Germline assignment: CDR1 SGHRS and CDR2 YFSETQ. The CDR3 coding sequence is TGCGCCAGCAGCTTGTGGTCCGGGGTGGGGTACGAGCAGTACTTC. Residues: CASSLWSGVGYEQYF.

The chain links TRBV11-3 to TRBJ2-5; TRBD2 aligns across 10 bases. Germline lookup yields CDR1 SGHNT and CDR2 YENEEA. The CDR3 covers 15 residues. V trimming: 3 bases; J trimming: 4 bases; junction bases outside the gene matches: 5. This chain's CDR3 is CASSLVSGGIETQYF. In DNA, the CDR3 is TGTGCCAGCAGCTTGGTTAGCGGGGGGATAGAGACCCAGTACTTC.

The rearrangement joins TRBV9 to TRBJ2-2; D possibly corresponds to TRBD2 (6 bases). Germline loops: CDR1 SGDLS, CDR2 YYNGEE. V gave up 0 bases and J gave up 1 base, with 10 bases separating them. The CDR3 spans 16 residues. The CDR3 DNA sequence: TGTGCCAGCAGCGTAGATGGAGGGTGGAACACCGGGGAGCTGTTTTTT. This sequence encodes CASSVDGGWNTGELFF.

This sequence joins TRBV27 and TRBJ2-7; TRBD2 agrees at 11 bases. J was trimmed by 3 bases and V by 7 bases; bases with no gene match: 8. Germline V lookup: CDR1 MNHEY, CDR2 SMNVEV (reference sequence). This CDR3 spans 15 amino acids. CDR3 in DNA: TGTGCCAGCACCCCACTAGCGGGGGCCCTCTACGAGCAGTACTTC. It is translated as CASTPLAGALYEQYF.

This clone was picked up one time. This sequence joins TRBV15 and TRBJ2-7; TRBD2 is a possible D gene (5 bases). V lost 0 bases and J lost 5, with 17 bases in between. The CDR3 runs to 16 residues. Per germline, CDR1 LNHNV and CDR2 YYDKDF (reference sequence). The CDR3 here is CATSRDLRRYDHEQYF. As DNA, the CDR3 is TGTGCCACCAGCAGAGATTTGCGGAGGTATGACCACGAGCAGTACTTC.

The count of this clone is one. This chain uses TRBV14 with TRBJ1-2; D possibly corresponds to TRBD1 (5 bases). The V end lost 3 bases, the J end lost 4 bases, and 15 bases lay between the germline ends. The CDR3 runs to 15 residues. CDR1 is SGHDN, CDR2 FVKESK, per germline. CDR3 nucleotide sequence: TGTGCCAGCAGCCAGTTCACGGGGGGACCCTATGGCTACACCTTC. Encoded protein: CASSQFTGGPYGYTF.

As for this clone: The junction departs from the called germline gene at one end, perhaps through a read error. J is TRBJ1-3 and V is TRBV7-9, with 8 positions matching TRBD1. Per germline, CDR1 SEHNR and CDR2 FQNEAQ (reference sequence). This CDR3 has 16 residues. CDR3 amino acids: CSSSLGTGASGNTIYF. The CDR3 DNA sequence: TGTTCCAGCAGCTTAGGGACAGGCGCCTCTGGAAACACCATATATTTT.

The chain has TRBV30 and TRBJ1-4; TRBD1 is a possible D gene (5 bases). Germline values: CDR1 GTSNPN, CDR2 SVGIG (reference sequence). V was cut by 2 bases and J by 5 bases, with 12 bases left in between. This CDR3 region has 14 residues. CDR3 sequence reads: CAWSQGRGNEKLFF. CDR3 DNA sequence: TGTGCCTGGAGTCAAGGACGGGGGAATGAAAAACTGTTTTTT. The whole variable domain, filled in from reference TRBV30 and TRBJ1-4, reads SQTIHQWPATLVQPVGSPLSLECTVEGTSNPNLYWYRQAAGRGLQLLFYSVGIGQISSEVPQNLSASRPQDRQFILSSKKLLLSDSGFYLCAWSQGRGNEKLFFGSGTQLSVL.

This clone appeared a single time. V gene TRBV2 combines with J gene TRBJ2-7; possibly TRBD2 for D (6 bases). The V gene lost 3 bases and the J gene lost 4 bases, with 16 bases spanning the gap. This CDR3 contains 15 residues. Germline V gene data show CDR1 as SNHLY and CDR2 as FYNNEI. This chain's CDR3 is CASSDPTRGGYEQYF. The CDR3 DNA follows: TGTGCCAGCAGTGATCCTACTAGGGGAGGATACGAGCAGTACTTC.

This clone was counted a few times. The chain joins TRBV6-1 to TRBJ2-1; weak D call: TRBD2 (5 bases). V lost 2 bases and J 3 bases, leaving 11 bases between the germline ends. This CDR3 is 15 amino acids long. Germline assignment: CDR1 MNHNS and CDR2 SASEGT. The CDR3 DNA sequence: TGTGCCAGCAGTGAAAGGAGCGGACGCTACAATGAGCAGTTCTTC. This codes for CASSERSGRYNEQFF.

This clone has only a few counts. The V and J genes are TRBV5-4 and TRBJ1-4, with D perhaps matching TRBD1 (6 bases). V dropped 4 bases and J dropped 7 bases, with 14 bases sitting between them. CDR3 length: 14 amino acids. The germline V gene encodes CDR1 SGHNT and CDR2 YYREEE (reference sequence). The chain's CDR3 is CASSPTGLREKLFF. The CDR3 DNA reads as TGTGCCAGCAGCCCAACAGGGCTCCGTGAAAAACTGTTTTTT.

The chain is built from TRBV4-3 and TRBJ2-7, with 8 bases fitting TRBD2. V shed 6 bases, J shed 0 bases, and the junction held 4 bases outside the gene matches. The V gene's germline CDR1 is LGHNA and CDR2 YSLEER. This CDR3 is 14 amino acids long. The CDR3 here is CASSPGGSSYEQYF. Written as DNA, the CDR3 is TGCGCCAGCAGTCCGGGGGGGAGCTCCTACGAGCAGTACTTC.

This chain uses TRBV11-1 with TRBJ2-1; TRBD2 matches 7 bases. This CDR3 has 15 residues. With V trimmed by 5 bases and J by 7 bases, 11 bases remained unmatched. The germline V gene has CDR1 SGHAT and CDR2 FQDESV (reference sequence). This CDR3 reads CASSPGAAGRNEQFF. The CDR3 nucleotides are TGTGCCAGCAGCCCCGGGGCAGCGGGGAGAAATGAGCAGTTCTTC.

This clone was counted between two and nine times. Distinct nucleotide sequences in the sample also encode this CDR3. This sequence joins TRBV6-1 and TRBJ2-7, with D tentatively TRBD1 (6 bases). Trimming left V 4 bases short and J 1 base short, with 11 bases between. CDR3 length equals 14 residues. Germline CDR1 is MNHNS and CDR2 is SASEGT. This CDR3 reads CASSGRGSSYEQYF. The CDR3 nucleotides read TGTGCCAGCAGTGGCAGGGGATCGTCCTACGAGCAGTACTTC.

The genes are TRBV6-5 and TRBJ1-2; TRBD1 matches 9 bases. The CDR3 loop spans 15 amino acids. The trim removed 0 bases at V and 4 bases at J, leaving 3 bases unmatched. CDR1 and CDR2 from the germline V gene are MNHEY and SVGAGI. The CDR3 sequence: CASSYSDRGGYGYTF. CDR3 bases: TGTGCCAGCAGTTACTCGGACAGGGGAGGCTATGGCTACACCTTC.

The chain is built from TRBV29-1 and TRBJ1-1; the D gene is possibly TRBD1 (5 bases). The CDR3 has 16 amino acids. Germline V gives CDR1 SQVTM, CDR2 ANQGSEA. Trimming pared 0 bases from V and 0 bases from J, leaving 14 bases between. CDR3 coding DNA: TGCAGCGTTGAAGATCTTGGGGCCCTAATGAACACTGAAGCTTTCTTT. Translated, it gives CSVEDLGALMNTEAFF.

V gene TRBV7-3 combines with J gene TRBJ1-6; TRBD1 is a possible D gene (5 bases). Germline CDR1 is SGHTA and CDR2 is FQGTGA. V lost 5 bases and J lost 9, with 17 bases in between. This CDR3 comprises 15 residues. The CDR3 loop is CASSLRQGWSSPLHF. The CDR3 DNA follows: TGTGCCAGCAGCCTACGTCAGGGATGGAGTTCACCCCTCCACTTT.

The chain is built from TRBV27 and TRBJ1-1; TRBD1 matches at 8 bases. The CDR3 runs 14 residues. The J segment lost 3 bases and the V segment lost 3 bases, leaving 3 bases of the junction unmatched. Germline CDR1 and CDR2: MNHEY and SMNVEV (reference sequence). The CDR3 protein is CASSFRDRYTEAFF. In DNA form, the CDR3 reads TGTGCCAGCAGTTTCCGGGACAGGTACACTGAAGCTTTCTTT.

The chain is built from TRBV29-1 and TRBJ1-1; D is unresolved. CDR1 and CDR2 (germline): SQVTM, ANQGSEA. The CDR3 runs 11 residues. V lost 7 bases and J 7 bases, leaving 13 bases between the germline ends. The CDR3 bases are TGCAGCGCCCGGGTTGATGGTGAAGCTTTCTTT. As protein: CSARVDGEAFF. Supplemented by reference TRBV29-1 and TRBJ1-1, the full variable domain reads SAVISQKPSRDICQRGTSLTIQCQVDSQVTMMFWYRQQPGQSLTLIATANQGSEATYESGFVIDKFPISRPNLTFSTLTVSNMSPEDSSIYLCSARVDGEAFFGQGTRLTVV.

The sample holds a few counts of this clone. The chain has TRBV6-5 and TRBJ2-7; D is perhaps TRBD1 (6 bases). The germline V and J ends were trimmed by 2 bases and 5 bases, with 19 bases remaining between them. The CDR3 extends over 16 amino acids. Germline CDR1 and CDR2: MNHEY and SVGAGI. CDR3 amino acids: CASSYPSSQGRNEQYF. CDR3 nucleotides: TGTGCCAGCAGTTACCCCTCGTCGCAGGGGCGGAACGAGCAGTACTTC.

The chain is built from TRBV18 and TRBJ2-1; D perhaps matches TRBD1 (5 bases). Germline values: CDR1 KGHSH, CDR2 LQKENI. The V end was cut by 6 bases, the J end by 0 bases, with 12 bases between. CDR3 size: 15 residues. In DNA form, the CDR3 reads TGTGCCAGCTCCACCGGGCAGGGCTCCTACAATGAGCAGTTCTTC. This gives the protein CASSTGQGSYNEQFF.

The chain employs TRBV30 and TRBJ1-5; D possibly corresponds to TRBD1 (6 bases). V gave up 4 bases and J gave up 0 bases, with 13 bases separating them. This CDR3 is built from 15 residues. Germline loops: CDR1 GTSNPN, CDR2 SVGIG (reference sequence). In DNA, the CDR3 is TGTGCCTGGACCATGACAGGATCTAGCAATCAGCCCCAGCATTTT. It is translated as CAWTMTGSSNQPQHF.

This clone was counted a few times. The chain is built from TRBV15 and TRBJ1-3, with 9 positions matching TRBD1. Trimming removed 4 bases from V and 1 base from J; junction bases left unmatched: 2. The CDR3 runs to 15 residues. The V gene's germline CDR1 is LNHNV and CDR2 YYDKDF (reference sequence). The CDR3 DNA follows: TGTGCCACCAGCACGGACAGGGGATCTGGAAACACCATATATTTT. Amino acid sequence: CATSTDRGSGNTIYF.

The rearrangement joins TRBV18 to TRBJ1-4, with TRBD1 as a possible D gene (5 bases). CDR1 and CDR2 from the germline V gene are KGHSH and LQKENI. The V end lost 4 bases, the J end lost 5 bases, and 11 bases lay between the germline ends. The CDR3 loop spans 14 amino acids. CDR3 sequence: CASSLKTANEKLFF. The CDR3 nucleotides are TGTGCCAGCTCACTAAAGACAGCAAATGAAAAACTGTTTTTT.

This chain joins TRBV27 and TRBJ2-7; D possibly corresponds to TRBD1 (6 bases). Looked up from germline, CDR1 is MNHEY and CDR2 is SMNVEV (reference sequence). The CDR3 loop spans 13 amino acids. The V gene lost 3 bases and the J gene lost 2 bases, with 8 bases spanning the gap. CDR3 sequence (DNA): TGTGCCAGCAGTTTGGGGGCCCCCTACGAGCAGTACTTC. It yields the protein CASSLGAPYEQYF.